This T cell receptor (beta chain) was recovered during a study of T-cell reconstitution after alpha-beta-depleted transplantation in children. Points on this clonotype: The target antigen is unknown.

Notes on the study in general: A year had passed since transplant, and T-cell counts and diversity by then came mostly from newly produced T cells. For some patients, TCRbeta diversity was high at day 60 because of recipient T cells and thymic progenitors that survived. The study reportedly traced alpha-beta T cells about two months after transplant to several hundred expanded graft clones.

The ends were cut back, 3 bases at V and 4 bases at J, with 15 bases in the middle. This CDR3 comprises 15 residues. Germline V lookup: CDR1 DFQATT, CDR2 SNEGSKA (reference sequence). For TCRbeta, the library was prepared with unique molecular identifiers. A single record per CDR3 protein comes from TCRdb applying MiXCR to the PCR reads. The sample shows 500,000 to 650,000 distinct CDR3 sequences, roughly 10% of them seen only once. The sequence came from a female patient aged 2-15 years who had a stem cell transplant for aplastic anemia, so the T cells may come from the graft donor. The chain recombines TRBV20-1 with TRBJ2-2; D possibly corresponds to TRBD1 (7 bases). The sample in question was PBMCs, mostly from graft donor cells, obtained 180 days after TCRalphabeta/CD19-depleted stem cell transplant. The CDR3 bases are TGCAGTGCTAGCCCCTCAGGGGGAGGCACCGGGGAGCTGTTTTTT. This gives the protein CSASPSGGGTGELFF.